This TCR beta chain is from a study of T cell clones after liver transplantation. Study background: A pre-transplant mixed lymphocyte reaction with TCRbeta sequencing defined graft-donor-reactive clones followed in post-transplant blood. The study's findings and limits: Graft donor-reactive T cells may have migrated into the graft rather than being deleted.

Regarding this clone: Its matching antigen is unknown.

CDR1 is SQVTM and CDR2 is ANQGSEA in the germline V gene. The CDR3 totals 13 residues. The V segment lost 7 bases and the J segment 4 bases; nucleotides outside the gene matches: 4. The repertoire was sequenced with immunoSEQ multiplex PCR; TCRdb's copy has only in-frame clones and lacks some. The sample lists roughly 55,000 clones, approximately 84% occurring once. Unstimulated PBMCs were sorted into CD3+CD4+ and CD3+CD8+ populations. This TCR was sampled from a human donor who received a liver transplant. This chain joins TRBV29-1 and TRBJ2-1; 10 bases line up with TRBD1. The sequencing used CD4+ T cells from blood, collected before liver transplant. The CDR3: CSGGGQGYNEQFF. The CDR3 DNA is TGCAGCGGAGGGGGACAGGGGTACAATGAGCAGTTCTTC.